This record covers a single T cell receptor beta chain. Its specificity is unknown. V lost 5 bases and J 4 bases, leaving 12 bases between the germline ends. Germline V lookup: CDR1 KGHSH, CDR2 LQKENI. The CDR3 is made up of 13 amino acids. This sample was taken from a study of T cell responses to AZD1222 COVID-19 vaccine. The study's findings and limits: Just a handful of AZD1222 recipients were seropositive at baseline.

Profiled with immunoSEQ multiplex PCR; TCRdb holds only in-frame clones, not every one. The table lists tens of thousands of clones, about nine tenths of them singletons. V usage is TRBV18 and J usage is TRBJ2-7; TRBD2 is a possible D gene (6 bases). The sample here was peripheral blood, taken 28 days after the second AZD1222 dose. The receptor comes from an adult who received the AZD1222 COVID-19 vaccine. The CDR3 DNA reads TGTGCCAGCTCATTCTCCGGACTATACGAGCAGTACTTC. Protein: CASSFSGLYEQYF.